Each of the 23 T cell receptor beta chains below was sequenced from the same sample in a study of post-analysis software for immune sequencing data (dated by TCRdb to the mid-2010s). What the study reported, not specific to this receptor: Roughly 5 TRBV segments, including TRBV5-6, TRBV5-1 and TRBV20-1, were significantly more frequent in patients than controls.

The receptor library was made with PCR. Instrument on record: Illumina HiSeq 2500. To reduce PCR and sequencing biases, unique molecular identifiers were incorporated into the TCR beta cDNA libraries. TCRdb itself trimmed the public reads at Q25 with fastp, ran MiXCR and retained productive beta chains. Duplicate CDR3 protein sequences are folded into a single record with the most common DNA and genes. The sample records 450,000 to 700,000 distinct CDR3 sequences, around 40% of which are singletons. About 1.5% of the sample goes to the ten largest clones. These receptors' antigens are unknown. The sequenced material came from blood. These receptors originate from a girl between 10 and 17 years old with multiple sclerosis.

This clonotype occurred a few times. This chain connects TRBV6-6 to TRBJ2-1; 9 bases match TRBD2. The germline V gene encodes CDR1 MNHNY and CDR2 SVGAGI (reference sequence). This CDR3 region has 15 residues. The J segment lost 6 bases and the V segment lost 1 base, leaving 4 bases of the junction unmatched. In DNA form, the CDR3 reads TGTGCCAGCAGTTACTTTAGCGGGGGCCCCAATGAGCAGTTCTTC. This codes for CASSYFSGGPNEQFF.

This sequence joins TRBV12-3 or TRBV12-4 and TRBJ2-3, with D maybe TRBD1 (5 bases). The ends were cut back, 3 bases at V and 6 bases at J, with 13 bases in the middle. This CDR3 spans 14 amino acids. DNA of the CDR3: TGTGCCAGCAGTTTGTCGTCCAGGGTTGATACGCAGTATTTT. As protein: CASSLSSRVDTQYF.

The chain links TRBV4-2 to TRBJ2-1; TRBD2 matches 7 bases. Trimming cost V 0 bases and J 4 bases; bases outside gene matches: 6. This CDR3 region has 16 residues. Germline loops: CDR1 LGHNA, CDR2 YNFKEQ. The CDR3 DNA follows: TGTGCCAGCAGCCAAGATGGGGGGGGGATTTACAATGAGCAGTTCTTC. Residues: CASSQDGGGIYNEQFF.

V and J are TRBV6-1 and TRBJ1-1; 7 bases line up with TRBD1. The germline gives CDR1 MNHNS, CDR2 SASEGT. The J segment lost 4 bases and the V segment lost 4 bases, leaving 9 bases of the junction unmatched. This CDR3 spans 15 amino acids. The chain's CDR3 is CASSASLTGTTEAFF. The CDR3 bases are TGTGCCAGCAGTGCCAGCTTGACAGGGACCACTGAAGCTTTCTTT.

V and J are TRBV20-1 and TRBJ2-6, with TRBD1 identical over 7 bases. Trimming cost V 3 bases and J 1 base; bases outside gene matches: 9. CDR3 length: 17 amino acids. Germline assignment: CDR1 DFQATT and CDR2 SNEGSKA (reference sequence). The CDR3 bases are TGCAGTGCTAGCCCCGGGACAGTAGGTTCTGGGGCCAACGTCCTGACTTTC. It specifies CSASPGTVGSGANVLTF.

On this clonotype itself: A read error may produce the germline difference seen at one junction end. This chain links TRBV6-2 or TRBV6-3 with TRBJ1-2, with a possible D match to TRBD1 (5 bases). Germline V gene data show CDR1 as MNHEY and CDR2 as SVGEGT. This CDR3 is 15 amino acids long. The CDR3 region is CASSLGLPTAEGYIF. In DNA form, the CDR3 reads TGTGCCAGCAGTCTGGGACTACCGACGGCGGAAGGCTACATCTTC.

The rearrangement links TRBV10-3 to TRBJ1-1; tentatively, D is TRBD1 (6 bases). This CDR3 has 14 residues. In germline, CDR1 is ENHRY, CDR2 SYGVKD. Trimming removed 3 bases from V and 8 bases from J, with 16 bases in between. The CDR3 sequence: CAISDTNRAPEAFF. Written as DNA, the CDR3 is TGTGCCATCAGTGATACCAACAGGGCGCCCGAAGCTTTCTTT.

This clonotype has a handful of counts. V usage is TRBV19 and J usage is TRBJ2-5; D uncertain. Deletions cut 5 bases from V and 2 bases from J, with 12 bases between. Germline V gene lookup returns CDR1 LNHDA and CDR2 SQIVND (reference sequence). The CDR3 length is 14 residues. CDR3 sequence reads: CASSVGRRQETQYF. The CDR3 bases are TGTGCCAGTAGTGTTGGACGGAGACAAGAGACCCAGTACTTC.

V gene TRBV9 combines with J gene TRBJ1-5; D remains ambiguous. Trimming cost V 3 bases and J 4 bases, with 11 bases left between them. Per the germline V gene, CDR1 is SGDLS and CDR2 is YYNGEE. This CDR3 spans 14 amino acids. CDR3: CASSARPPNQPQHF. For the CDR3, the DNA is TGTGCCAGCAGCGCGAGACCTCCAAATCAGCCCCAGCATTTT.

The rearrangement joins TRBV12-3 or TRBV12-4 to TRBJ1-2; D is unclear. Deletions cut 3 bases from V and 6 bases from J, with 14 bases between. CDR3 length equals 14 residues. DNA of the CDR3: TGTGCCAGCAGTTTCCGGGTCGGGGTCCATGGCTACACCTTC. Its protein is CASSFRVGVHGYTF.

This clonotype was seen only a few times. This chain links TRBV30 with TRBJ1-1; D gene uncertain. Trimming took off 3 bases at V and 5 bases at J, with 10 bases between the two ends. This CDR3 spans 12 amino acids. Looked up from germline, CDR1 is GTSNPN and CDR2 is SVGIG (reference sequence). The CDR3 coding sequence is TGTGCCTGGAGGGATGGGCGGACTGAAGCTTTCTTT. This sequence encodes CAWRDGRTEAFF.

The V call is TRBV5-1, the J call TRBJ1-4; D call uncertain. Per germline, CDR1 SGHRS and CDR2 YFSETQ. There are 12 residues in the CDR3. Trimming removed 6 bases from V and 10 bases from J, with 13 bases in between. CDR3 region: CASTNTGLKLFF. CDR3 sequence (DNA): TGCGCCAGCACCAACACCGGGCTAAAACTGTTTTTT.

The V and J genes are TRBV13 and TRBJ2-1, with D perhaps matching TRBD2 (6 bases). Germline V gives CDR1 PRHDT, CDR2 FYEKMQ (reference sequence). V lost 5 bases and J lost 10, with 18 bases in between. This CDR3 is 14 amino acids long. CDR3 DNA: TGTGCCAGCAGCGCCCGGGACTTCCAATCAGAGCAGTTCTTC. It translates to CASSARDFQSEQFF.

With respect to this clonotype: Germline is not matched at one junction end, which may reflect a read error. The chain uses TRBV15 and TRBJ2-1; D may match TRBD1 or TRBD2 (5 bases each). Germline V gene data show CDR1 as LNHNV and CDR2 as YYDKDF (reference sequence). The CDR3 runs 15 residues. The CDR3 loop reads CATNRVGVVGNEQFF. The CDR3 bases are TGTGCCACCAACAGAGTGGGGGTGGTGGGCAATGAGCAGTTCTTC.

The CDR3 DNA sequence: TGTGCCAGCAGCCAAGACGCCACAGGGGGATCGACCTACGAGCAGTACTTC. It specifies CASSQDATGGSTYEQYF. The rearrangement links TRBV4-2 to TRBJ2-7; 8 positions match TRBD1. V shed 0 bases and J 2 bases; nucleotides not matched to a gene: 9. CDR1 and CDR2 from the germline V gene are LGHNA and YNFKEQ. This CDR3 has 17 residues.

This chain links TRBV12-3 or TRBV12-4 with TRBJ2-1, with D unclear. The V gene lost 0 bases and the J gene lost 8 bases, with 8 bases spanning the gap. The CDR3 is made up of 13 amino acids. CDR3 in amino acids: CASSLAARYEQFF. The CDR3 DNA follows: TGTGCCAGCAGTTTAGCAGCTCGGTATGAGCAGTTCTTC.

Ten or more counts support this clonotype. The rearrangement uses TRBV29-1 and TRBJ1-5; 10 bases are shared with TRBD1. This CDR3 has 15 amino acids. V was pared by 0 bases and J by 2 bases, with 1 base of the junction left unmatched. Per the germline V gene, CDR1 is SQVTM and CDR2 is ANQGSEA. The CDR3 region has the DNA TGCAGCGTTGAAGAGGGGACAGGGGGCAATCAGCCCCAGCATTTT. It translates to CSVEEGTGGNQPQHF.

This chain links TRBV30 with TRBJ1-2; a possible D gene is TRBD1 (5 bases). Trimming took off 4 bases at V and 8 bases at J, with 14 bases between the two ends. In germline, CDR1 is GTSNPN, CDR2 SVGIG (reference sequence). This CDR3 comprises 12 residues. The CDR3 DNA reads TGTGCCTGGACAGGGACGGCAAGGGGCTACACCTTC. Translating gives CAWTGTARGYTF. The full variable domain, its missing parts supplied by reference TRBV30 and TRBJ1-2, is SQTIHQWPATLVQPVGSPLSLECTVEGTSNPNLYWYRQAAGRGLQLLFYSVGIGQISSEVPQNLSASRPQDRQFILSSKKLLLSDSGFYLCAWTGTARGYTFGSGTRLTVV.

The chain employs TRBV12-3 or TRBV12-4 and TRBJ2-1; TRBD1 matches 11 bases. This CDR3 is 14 amino acids long. V dropped 2 bases and J dropped 12; count of bases not matched to a gene: 6. DNA of the CDR3: TGTGCCAGCAGTTTAAAGGGGACAGGGGGTATGCAGTTCTTC. Its translation: CASSLKGTGGMQFF.

There are a few counts of this clonotype. This chain connects TRBV5-1 to TRBJ2-1; D unresolved. V lost 0 bases, J lost 8 bases, and 12 bases lay in between. The CDR3 loop spans 14 amino acids. Germline CDR1 SGHRS, CDR2 YFSETQ. In DNA form, the CDR3 reads TGCGCCAGCAGCTTGGACGGACGCCCGGATGAGCAGTTCTTC. As protein: CASSLDGRPDEQFF.

This clonotype has just a few counts. The rearrangement joins TRBV24-1 to TRBJ2-5, with 13 bases identical to TRBD2. V lost 4 bases to trimming and J lost 5 bases; unmatched junction nucleotides: 6. The CDR3 consists of 16 residues. CDR1 and CDR2 (germline): KGHDR, SFDVKD. CDR3 region: CATSDFVTSGRETQYF. As DNA, the CDR3 is TGTGCCACCAGTGACTTCGTGACTAGCGGGAGGGAGACCCAGTACTTC.

This clonotype was counted ten times or more. The junction shows a germline mismatch at one end, possibly a read error. This sequence joins TRBV5-1 and TRBJ1-1, with D perhaps TRBD1 (5 bases). Germline CDR1 is SGHRS and CDR2 is YFSETQ. The CDR3 runs 14 residues. The CDR3 spells CASSPGGVNTEAFF. The CDR3 DNA follows: TGTGCCAGCAGTCCCGGAGGGGTTAACACTGAAGCTTTCTTT.

This clonotype was seen only a few times. V is TRBV6-5 and J is TRBJ2-7, with TRBD1 identical over 7 bases. Germline V lookup: CDR1 MNHEY, CDR2 SVGAGI. The length of the CDR3 is 15 residues. V trimming: 4 bases; J trimming: 0 bases; junction bases outside the gene matches: 6. CDR3 sequence: CASSLSGTVSYEQYF. CDR3 in DNA: TGTGCCAGCAGTTTATCCGGGACAGTCTCCTACGAGCAGTACTTC.